This record concerns one TCR beta chain sequence. This record comes from a study of control samples from healthy donors and cancer patients. The V end was cut by 0 bases, the J end by 8 bases, with 10 bases between. This CDR3 has 13 amino acids. Germline CDR1 MNHEY, CDR2 SVGAGI. Some clones are missing from TCRdb's copy, which holds only in-frame ones; the method was immunoSEQ multiplex PCR. This sample carries tens of thousands of clones, 93% of them seen once, and the ten largest clones take over 1%. The TCR originated in a woman between 35 and 50 years old with lung cancer. The V gene is TRBV6-5, the J gene TRBJ1-2; tentative D call: TRBD1 (5 bases). The sample consisted of PBMCs. CDR3 loop: CASSYSKGNGYTF. In nucleotides, the CDR3 is TGTGCCAGCAGTTACTCGAAGGGGAACGGCTACACCTTC.